Shown below are 31 T cell receptor beta chains from a single sample sequenced in a study of cytomegalovirus exposure and HLA in healthy donors. The PCR used 60 Vbeta and 13 Jbeta primers. Libraries were prepared by immunoSEQ multiplex PCR; TCRdb keeps only in-frame clonotypes and omits some of them. Found here are some 200,000 clones, around four fifths of them singletons; the top ten hold 2.5% to 4%. The sample comprised PBMCs. These receptor sequences come from a female donor in good health and CMV-seronegative.

The gene calls are TRBV7-8 and TRBJ2-3, with D maybe TRBD1 (6 bases). The CDR3 is 16 amino acids. V was shortened by 5 bases and J by 0 bases, with 15 bases between the two germline ends. Per the germline V gene, CDR1 is SGHVS and CDR2 is FQNEAQ. Here the CDR3 DNA reads TGTGCCAGCAGCAATACAGGGAAGATTAGCACAGATACGCAGTATTTT. Protein: CASSNTGKISTDTQYF.

The rearrangement joins TRBV27 to TRBJ2-7; D possibly corresponds to TRBD1 (5 bases). The germline V gene encodes CDR1 MNHEY and CDR2 SMNVEV (reference sequence). The CDR3 length is 14 residues. Trimming pared 2 bases from V and 0 bases from J, leaving 8 bases between. In nucleotides, the CDR3 is TGTGCCAGCAGTTTAGTTACAGGCTCCTACGAGCAGTACTTC. Protein: CASSLVTGSYEQYF.

The J gene is TRBJ2-7, the V gene TRBV27, with D maybe TRBD1 (5 bases). The CDR3 extends over 15 amino acids. Trimming stripped 5 bases from V and 7 bases from J, with 21 bases between. CDR1 is MNHEY, CDR2 SMNVEV, per germline (reference sequence). CDR3 loop: CASSPILTAPREQYF. CDR3 sequence (DNA): TGTGCCAGCAGTCCGATTCTGACAGCTCCTAGAGAGCAGTACTTC.

V is TRBV30 and J is TRBJ2-5, with D unresolved. The DNA end is more similar to TRBJ2-7, so the J call may be wrong. Looked up from germline, CDR1 is GTSNPN and CDR2 is SVGIG (reference sequence). This CDR3 comprises 14 residues. CDR3 region: CAWSVGRIYYEQYF. CDR3 DNA: TGTGCCTGGAGTGTAGGCAGAATTTACTACGAGCAGTACTTC.

This clone was found once. The chain joins TRBV5-6 to TRBJ2-3, with a tentative D call TRBD2 (6 bases). Germline CDR1 SGHDT, CDR2 YYEEEE. V lost 4 bases and J lost 2, with 23 bases in between. The CDR3 sequence is 18 residues long. DNA of the CDR3: TGTGCCAGCAGCCGCACACCCCGGGACTTCTTCCTCACAGATACGCAGTATTTT. Its translation is CASSRTPRDFFLTDTQYF.

This rearrangement joins TRBV18 to TRBJ1-3, with 8 bases that match TRBD1. After removal of 2 bases from V and 0 bases from J, the junction contained 3 bases not matched to a gene. Germline-derived CDR1 and CDR2 are KGHSH and LQKENI. The CDR3 covers 16 residues. CDR3 coding DNA: TGTGCCAGCTCACCAGGACAGGGAGGCTCTGGAAACACCATATATTTT. Translated, it gives CASSPGQGGSGNTIYF.

V and J are TRBV7-2 and TRBJ2-3; D remains ambiguous. Germline CDR1 and CDR2: SGHTA and FQGNSA. CDR3 size: 14 residues. The V and J ends lost 3 bases and 2 bases respectively, with 9 bases between them. CDR3 in DNA: TGTGCCAGCAGCTTCACGAGATCCACAGATACGCAGTATTTT. Protein: CASSFTRSTDTQYF.

This clone was seen a single time. The chain combines TRBV7-2 with TRBJ2-1; tentative D call: TRBD1 (5 bases). The CDR3 spans 13 residues. The germline gives CDR1 SGHTA, CDR2 FQGNSA. V was shortened by 4 bases and J by 10 bases, with 14 bases between the two germline ends. CDR3 sequence (DNA): TGTGCCAGCAGCTCAAGACAGAGCCAGGAGCAGTTCTTC. Residues: CASSSRQSQEQFF. Combining the CDR3 with reference TRBV7-2 and TRBJ2-1 gives the whole variable domain GAGVSQSPSNKVTEKGKDVELRCDPISGHTALYWYRQSLGQGLEFLIYFQGNSAPDKSGLPSDRFSAERTGGSVSTLTIQRTQQEDSAVYLCASSSRQSQEQFFGPGTRLTVL.

This clone showed up just a few times. One junction end disagrees with the germline gene, perhaps due to a read error. V usage is TRBV10-3 and J usage is TRBJ2-7; maybe TRBD2 (5 bases). This CDR3 region has 11 residues. The germline gives CDR1 ENHRY, CDR2 SYGVKD. The CDR3 bases are TGTGCCATCGGTGAGGGCAACGAGCAGTACTTC. Translating it yields CAIGEGNEQYF.

The chain employs TRBV5-1 and TRBJ1-5; TRBD1 matches at 7 bases. This CDR3 is 15 amino acids long. Germline CDR1 and CDR2: SGHRS and YFSETQ. The V segment lost 0 bases and the J segment 5 bases; nucleotides outside the gene matches: 5. The CDR3 region has the DNA TGCGCCAGCAGCTTGGGACAGGGCAAACATCAGCCCCAGCATTTT. Its protein product is CASSLGQGKHQPQHF.

The chain has TRBV2 and TRBJ2-2; 9 bases match TRBD1. V lost 5 bases, J lost 8 bases, and 6 bases stayed unmatched. The germline V gene encodes CDR1 SNHLY and CDR2 FYNNEI. The CDR3 has 14 amino acids. CDR3 amino acids: CASSRQGVGGELFF. The CDR3 DNA reads TGTGCCAGCAGTCGACAGGGGGTAGGAGGGGAGCTGTTTTTT.

This chain joins TRBV18 and TRBJ1-1; tentative D call: TRBD1 (5 bases). This CDR3 spans 14 amino acids. Trimming shortened V by 1 base and J by 0 bases, and 6 bases separated the two germline ends. Germline V gene data show CDR1 as KGHSH and CDR2 as LQKENI. In DNA form, the CDR3 reads TGTGCCAGCTCACCACAGGGGATGAACACTGAAGCTTTCTTT. This sequence encodes CASSPQGMNTEAFF.

The chain links TRBV7-9 to TRBJ2-5; 9 positions match TRBD1. CDR1 and CDR2 (germline): SEHNR, FQNEAQ (reference sequence). This CDR3 has 14 residues. Trimming took 3 bases from V and 7 from J; bases not matched to a gene: 6. The CDR3 reads CASSFWDRVGTQYF. Here the CDR3 DNA reads TGTGCCAGCAGCTTCTGGGACAGGGTTGGGACCCAGTACTTC.

This clone was counted a few times. The chain is built from TRBV28 and TRBJ2-5; a weak D match, TRBD2 (6 bases). CDR3 size: 15 residues. The germline gives CDR1 MDHEN, CDR2 SYDVKM. V gave up 7 bases and J gave up 3 bases, with 18 bases separating them. CDR3 residues: CASNPTLRGKETQYF. CDR3 DNA sequence: TGTGCCAGCAACCCAACATTGCGGGGCAAAGAGACCCAGTACTTC.

V usage is TRBV6-5 and J usage is TRBJ2-1; 11 positions agree with TRBD1. Germline lookup yields CDR1 MNHEY and CDR2 SVGAGI. The CDR3 has 15 amino acids. V was clipped by 6 bases and J by 2 bases; unmatched bases: 3. The chain's CDR3 is CASRRTGGPYNEQFF. CDR3 nucleotides: TGTGCCAGCAGAAGGACAGGGGGCCCCTACAATGAGCAGTTCTTC.

The chain has TRBV6-5 and TRBJ1-5; 7 nucleotides match TRBD1. The junction had 4 bases not matched to a gene; V was cut back by 2 bases and J by 6 bases. The CDR3 length is 14 residues. The germline V gene has CDR1 MNHEY and CDR2 SVGAGI. CDR3 region: CASSYGGGGQPQHF. CDR3 bases: TGTGCCAGCAGTTACGGAGGGGGCGGTCAGCCCCAGCATTTT.

V and J are TRBV4-2 and TRBJ1-4, with no clear D. The CDR3 is made up of 13 amino acids. The germline CDR1 and CDR2 sequences are LGHNA and YNFKEQ. Trimming removed 7 bases from V and 1 base from J, with 7 bases in between. This CDR3 reads CASTEGTNEKLFF. CDR3 nucleotides: TGTGCCAGCACAGAGGGAACTAATGAAAAACTGTTTTTT.

The CDR3 region is CASSPQGLASGANVLTF. The CDR3 DNA reads TGTGCCAGCAGCCCTCAAGGGCTAGCCTCTGGGGCCAACGTCCTGACTTTC. This chain uses TRBV7-3 with TRBJ2-6, with TRBD2 as a possible D gene (5 bases). CDR3 size: 17 residues. CDR1 and CDR2 from the germline V gene are SGHTA and FQGTGA. The germline V and J ends were trimmed by 5 bases and 0 bases, with 14 bases remaining between them.

The genes are TRBV7-2 and TRBJ2-5; 8 nucleotides align to TRBD2. Trimming at V came to 5 bases and at J to 1 base, leaving 12 bases not matched to a gene. Germline V CDR1 and CDR2: SGHTA, FQGNSA. The CDR3 spans 17 residues. CDR3 loop: CASSGLGGGPTQETQYF. The DNA for the CDR3 is TGTGCCAGCAGCGGACTTGGCGGGGGGCCTACCCAAGAGACCCAGTACTTC. The full variable domain, in which reference TRBV7-2 and TRBJ2-5 provide the parts outside the CDR3, is GAGVSQSPSNKVTEKGKDVELRCDPISGHTALYWYRQSLGQGLEFLIYFQGNSAPDKSGLPSDRFSAERTGGSVSTLTIQRTQQEDSAVYLCASSGLGGGPTQETQYFGPGTRLLVL.

Concerning this clone itself: An end of the junction does not agree with germline; a read error may underlie this. The sample contains more than one DNA sequence encoding this CDR3. The chain carries TRBV19 and TRBJ2-2, with a tentative D call TRBD1 (6 bases). Germline V gene data show CDR1 as LNHDA and CDR2 as SQIVND (reference sequence). The CDR3 totals 15 residues. DNA for the CDR3: TGTGCTAGTAGTATAGTAGCGCAGGGGATCGGGGAGCTGTTTTTT. Its translation: CASSIVAQGIGELFF.

This chain joins TRBV4-2 and TRBJ2-7, with TRBD2 matching 8 bases. The trim removed 0 bases at V and 4 bases at J, leaving 5 bases unmatched. There are 15 residues in the CDR3. The germline CDR1 and CDR2 sequences are LGHNA and YNFKEQ. CDR3 nucleotide sequence: TGTGCCAGCAGCCAAGACCGGACTAGCTATTACGAGCAGTACTTC. It yields the protein CASSQDRTSYYEQYF.

V usage is TRBV14 and J usage is TRBJ1-4, with D perhaps TRBD1 (6 bases). Germline V gene data show CDR1 as SGHDN and CDR2 as FVKESK. The ends were cut back, 9 bases at V and 5 bases at J, with 10 bases in the middle. CDR3 length: 12 amino acids. The CDR3: CASRGQNEKLFF. As DNA, the CDR3 is TGTGCCAGTCGAGGACAGAATGAAAAACTGTTTTTT. Using reference TRBV14 and TRBJ1-4 for the parts outside the CDR3, the full variable domain is EAGVTQFPSHSVIEKGQTVTLRCDPISGHDNLYWYRRVMGKEIKFLLHFVKESKQDESGMPNNRFLAERTGGTYSTLKVQPAELEDSGVYFCASRGQNEKLFFGSGTQLSVL.

The rearrangement links TRBV5-8 to TRBJ2-5, with 10 bases matching TRBD2. The CDR3 consists of 17 residues. CDR1 is SGHTS and CDR2 is YDEGEE in the germline V gene. V gave up 0 bases and J gave up 4 bases; unmatched junction bases: 9. As DNA, the CDR3 is TGTGCCAGCAGCTTGGTTCGAAGCGGGGGGGCAAGAGAGACCCAGTACTTC. Translating it yields CASSLVRSGGARETQYF.

The V call is TRBV7-2, the J call TRBJ2-1, with 10 positions matching TRBD2. J was trimmed by 2 bases and V by 0 bases; bases with no gene match: 7. CDR3 length: 18 amino acids. Per germline, CDR1 SGHTA and CDR2 FQGNSA. The CDR3 DNA reads TGTGCCAGCAGCTTAGCCGGGACTAGCGCCCTAGCCTACAATGAGCAGTTCTTC. Protein sequence: CASSLAGTSALAYNEQFF.

The J gene is TRBJ1-2, the V gene TRBV7-9; unclear D gene. Germline-derived CDR1 and CDR2 are SEHNR and FQNEAQ (reference sequence). V lost 3 bases to trimming and J lost 6 bases, with 8 bases between them. This CDR3 has 12 residues. DNA for the CDR3: TGTGCCAGCAGCTTTACAAGTAATGGCTACACCTTC. Encoded protein: CASSFTSNGYTF.

This clone was counted between two and nine times. The V and J genes are TRBV14 and TRBJ1-1; a possible D gene is TRBD1 (6 bases). Germline CDR1 SGHDN, CDR2 FVKESK. V was cut by 3 bases and J by 10 bases, with 24 bases left in between. The CDR3 is 16 residues long. The CDR3 region is CASSHGLQGLTNLAFF. CDR3 bases: TGTGCCAGCAGCCACGGATTACAGGGTCTAACGAACCTAGCTTTCTTT.

This clone appeared a single time. This chain joins TRBV28 and TRBJ1-5; unclear D gene. The CDR3 has 17 amino acids. Trimming stripped 4 bases from V and 0 bases from J, with 16 bases between. The V gene's germline CDR1 is MDHEN and CDR2 SYDVKM. The CDR3 reads CASSSVGRAYSNQPQHF. CDR3 nucleotides: TGTGCCAGCAGTTCCGTTGGGAGAGCCTATAGCAATCAGCCCCAGCATTTT.

This clone appeared a few times. The gene calls are TRBV27 and TRBJ1-2; tentatively, D is TRBD1 (5 bases). V was pared by 7 bases and J by 5 bases, with 20 bases between. The CDR3 length is 15 residues. Per the germline V gene, CDR1 is MNHEY and CDR2 is SMNVEV (reference sequence). The CDR3 bases are TGTGCCAGCACCCCACACCGGGGGGAGTGGTATGGCTACACCTTC. Residues: CASTPHRGEWYGYTF.

This clone showed up many times. The chain carries TRBV19 and TRBJ2-7, with a tentative D call TRBD2 (6 bases). The CDR3 has 15 amino acids. The ends were cut back, 2 bases at V and 7 bases at J, with 18 bases in the middle. The V gene's germline CDR1 is LNHDA and CDR2 SQIVND (reference sequence). The CDR3 spells CASSISGDGISEQYF. Written as DNA, the CDR3 is TGTGCCAGTAGTATATCGGGGGATGGGATATCTGAGCAGTACTTC.

The V gene is TRBV28, the J gene TRBJ2-2; unclear D gene. Germline CDR1 reads MDHEN; CDR2 reads SYDVKM. The CDR3 loop spans 15 amino acids. V shed 5 bases and J shed 0 bases, with 10 bases lying between them. CDR3 in amino acids: CASSELYPNTGELFF. The CDR3, as DNA: TGTGCCAGCAGTGAACTTTACCCGAACACCGGGGAGCTGTTTTTT.

The chain recombines TRBV28 with TRBJ2-7; D is perhaps TRBD1 (6 bases). The CDR3 sequence is 15 residues long. Germline CDR1 is MDHEN and CDR2 is SYDVKM. V was clipped by 6 bases and J by 2 bases, with 17 bases between them. CDR3 in amino acids: CASSAPGVSAYEQYF. CDR3 DNA: TGTGCCAGCAGCGCCCCAGGGGTGAGCGCCTACGAGCAGTACTTC.